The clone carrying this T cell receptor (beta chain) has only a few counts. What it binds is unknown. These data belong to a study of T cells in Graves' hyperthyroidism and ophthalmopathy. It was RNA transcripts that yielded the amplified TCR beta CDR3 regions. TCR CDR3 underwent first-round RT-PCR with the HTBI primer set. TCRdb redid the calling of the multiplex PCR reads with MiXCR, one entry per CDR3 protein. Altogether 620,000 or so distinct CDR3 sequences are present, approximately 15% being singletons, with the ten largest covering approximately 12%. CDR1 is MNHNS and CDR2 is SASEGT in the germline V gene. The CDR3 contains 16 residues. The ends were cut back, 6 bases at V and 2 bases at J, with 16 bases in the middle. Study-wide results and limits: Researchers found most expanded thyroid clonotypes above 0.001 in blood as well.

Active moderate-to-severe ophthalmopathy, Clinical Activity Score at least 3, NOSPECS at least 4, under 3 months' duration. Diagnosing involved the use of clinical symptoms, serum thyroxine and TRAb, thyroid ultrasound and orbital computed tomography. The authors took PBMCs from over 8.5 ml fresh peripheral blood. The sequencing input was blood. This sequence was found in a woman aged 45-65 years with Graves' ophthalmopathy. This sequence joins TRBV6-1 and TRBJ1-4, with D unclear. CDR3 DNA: TGTGCCAGCAGCCCCAGTAAGCTGTGGACTAATGAAAAACTGTTTTTT. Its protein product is CASSPSKLWTNEKLFF.